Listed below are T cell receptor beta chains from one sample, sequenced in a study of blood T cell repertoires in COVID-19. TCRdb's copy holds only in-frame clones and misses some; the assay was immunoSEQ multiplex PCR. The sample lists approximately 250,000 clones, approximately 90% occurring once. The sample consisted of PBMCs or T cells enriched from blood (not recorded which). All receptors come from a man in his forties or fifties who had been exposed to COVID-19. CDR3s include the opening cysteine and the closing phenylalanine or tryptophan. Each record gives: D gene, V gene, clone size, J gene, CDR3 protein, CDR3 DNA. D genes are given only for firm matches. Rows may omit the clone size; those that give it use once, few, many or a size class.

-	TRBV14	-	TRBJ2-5	CASSQDSRKETQYF	TGTGCCAGCAGCCAAGACAGCAGGAAAGAGACCCAGTACTTC
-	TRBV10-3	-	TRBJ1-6	CATRTTDNSPLHF	TGTGCCACCAGGACAACAGATAATTCACCCCTCCACTTT
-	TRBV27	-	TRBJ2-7	CASSPFSSYEQYF	TGTGCCAGCAGTCCCTTCAGCTCCTACGAGCAGTACTTC
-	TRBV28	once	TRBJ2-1	CASSLVSRSVYNEQFF	TGTGCCAGCAGTCTGGTGAGCAGGTCGGTATACAATGAGCAGTTCTTC
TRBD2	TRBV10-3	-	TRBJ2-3	CAISDPVTSGSTDTQYF	TGTGCCATCAGTGATCCAGTAACTAGCGGGAGCACAGATACGCAGTATTTT
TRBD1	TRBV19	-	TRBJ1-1	CASSVNRGGTEAFF	TGTGCCAGTAGTGTAAACAGGGGGGGCACTGAAGCTTTCTTT
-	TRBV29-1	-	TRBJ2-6	CSVRGRRGDSGANVLTF	TGCAGCGTCCGCGGTCGGAGGGGTGACTCTGGGGCCAACGTCCTGACTTTC
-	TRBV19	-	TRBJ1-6	CASTLRGGINSPLHF	TGTGCCAGTACCCTTCGGGGGGGGATAAATTCACCCCTCCACTTT
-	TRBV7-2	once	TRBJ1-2	CASSLAAGHGYTF	TGTGCCAGCAGCTTAGCGGCAGGGCATGGCTACACCTTC
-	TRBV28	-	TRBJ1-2	CASSLSGVNYGYTF	TGTGCCAGCAGTTTATCAGGGGTTAACTATGGCTACACCTTC
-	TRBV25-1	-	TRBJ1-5	CASTKTVYSNQPQHF	TGTGCCAGCACCAAGACAGTTTATAGCAATCAGCCCCAGCATTTT
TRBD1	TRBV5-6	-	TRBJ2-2	CASSLGTGGPGELFF	TGTGCCAGCAGCTTGGGGACAGGGGGACCCGGGGAGCTGTTTTTT
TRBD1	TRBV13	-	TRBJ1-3	CASSPGTGFSGNTIYF	TGTGCCAGCAGCCCCGGGACAGGTTTCTCTGGAAACACCATATATTTT
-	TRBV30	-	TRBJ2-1	CAWIGGAHNEQFF	TGTGCCTGGATCGGGGGTGCCCACAATGAGCAGTTCTTC
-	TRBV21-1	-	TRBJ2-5	CASSKVPGKPKETQYF	TGTGCCAGCAGCAAAGTTCCAGGCAAACCTAAAGAGACCCAGTACTTC
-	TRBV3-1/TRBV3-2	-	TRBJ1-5	CASSQQGNQPQHF	TGTGCCAGCAGCCAACAGGGGAATCAGCCCCAGCATTTT
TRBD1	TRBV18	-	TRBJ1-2	CASSRGTGGNYGYTF	TGTGCCAGCTCACGCGGGACAGGGGGCAACTATGGCTACACCTTC
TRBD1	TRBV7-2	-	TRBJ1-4	CASSRQGATNEKLFF	TGTGCCAGCAGTCGACAGGGGGCAACTAATGAAAAACTGTTTTTT
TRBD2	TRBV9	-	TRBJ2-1	CASSVDLAGVYNEQFF	TGTGCCAGCAGCGTGGACCTAGCGGGAGTCTACAATGAGCAGTTCTTC
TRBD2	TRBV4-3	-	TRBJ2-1	CASSLETSAQGDEQFF	TGCGCCAGCAGCCTCGAGACTAGCGCCCAAGGGGATGAGCAGTTCTTC
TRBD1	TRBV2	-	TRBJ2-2	CASSTRDRESGELFF	TGTGCCAGCAGTACCCGGGACAGGGAAAGCGGGGAGCTGTTTTTT
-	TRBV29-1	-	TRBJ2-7	CSVVYSYEQYF	TGCAGCGTTGTATACTCCTACGAGCAGTACTTC
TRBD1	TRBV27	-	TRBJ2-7	CASSQPGQGYEQYF	TGTGCCAGCAGTCAACCGGGACAGGGGTACGAGCAGTACTTC
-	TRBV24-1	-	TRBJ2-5	CATSVSGIQETQYF	TGTGCCACCAGTGTTTCAGGGATTCAGGAGACCCAGTACTTC
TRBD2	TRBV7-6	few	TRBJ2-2	CASSSPPGLAGVGDTGELFF	TGTGCCAGCAGCTCACCCCCCGGACTAGCGGGAGTAGGGGACACCGGGGAGCTGTTTTTT
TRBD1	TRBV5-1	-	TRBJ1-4	CASSLNGQGTNEKLFF	TGCGCCAGCAGCTTAAACGGACAGGGGACTAATGAAAAACTGTTTTTT
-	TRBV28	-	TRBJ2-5	CASSSEASAQYF	TGTGCCAGCAGTTCAGAAGCTAGCGCCCAGTACTTC
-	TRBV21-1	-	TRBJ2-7	CASSKIDRGENSYEQYF	TGTGCCAGCAGCAAAATCGATCGGGGGGAGAACTCCTACGAGCAGTACTTC
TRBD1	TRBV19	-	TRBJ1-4	CASTGTAGSILFF	TGTGCCAGCACCGGGACAGCCGGAAGTATTCTGTTTTTT
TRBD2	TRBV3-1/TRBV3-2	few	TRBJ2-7	CASSQGPAAGAVEQYF	TGTGCCAGCAGCCAAGGCCCCGCGGCGGGAGCTGTCGAGCAGTACTTC
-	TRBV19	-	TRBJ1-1	CASSISVTEAFF	TGTGCCAGTAGTATCTCCGTCACTGAAGCTTTCTTT
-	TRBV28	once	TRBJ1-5	CASSLQSQPQHF	TGTGCCAGCAGTTTACAGTCCCAGCCCCAGCATTTT
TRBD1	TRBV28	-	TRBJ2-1	CASSLLSGGEGEQFF	TGTGCCAGCAGTTTACTCTCAGGGGGCGAGGGTGAGCAGTTCTTC
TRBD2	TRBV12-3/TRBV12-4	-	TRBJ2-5	CASSLSGIETQYF	TGTGCCAGCAGCCTTAGCGGGATAGAGACCCAGTACTTC
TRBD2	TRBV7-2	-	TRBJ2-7	CASSLLAGYEQYF	TGTGCCAGCAGCTTGCTAGCGGGCTACGAGCAGTACTTC
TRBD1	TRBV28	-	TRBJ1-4	CASSLIGTESQKLFF	TGTGCCAGCAGTTTAATAGGGACAGAGTCACAAAAACTGTTTTTT
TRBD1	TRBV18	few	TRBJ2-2	CASSPDRASNTGELFF	TGTGCCAGCTCACCCGACAGGGCCTCGAACACCGGGGAGCTGTTTTTT
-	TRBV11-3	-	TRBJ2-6	CASSLHDRSGANVLTF	TGTGCCAGCAGCTTACATGACAGATCTGGGGCCAACGTCCTGACTTTC
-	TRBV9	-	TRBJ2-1	CASSPSTSGNNEQFF	TGTGCCAGCAGCCCCAGTACGAGCGGAAACAATGAGCAGTTCTTC
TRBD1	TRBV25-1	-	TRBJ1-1	CASSEGQGYTEAFF	TGTGCCAGCAGTGAGGGACAGGGCTACACTGAAGCTTTCTTT
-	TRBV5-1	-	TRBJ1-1	CASSLETENTEAFF	TGCGCCAGCAGCTTGGAGACAGAGAACACTGAAGCTTTCTTT
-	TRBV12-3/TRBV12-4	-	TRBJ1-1	CASSFRDLEAFF	TGTGCCAGCAGTTTTCGGGATCTGGAAGCTTTCTTT
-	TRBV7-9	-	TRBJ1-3	CASSLSFAREDTIYF	TGTGCCAGCAGCCTGTCCTTTGCCCGAGAGGACACCATATATTTT
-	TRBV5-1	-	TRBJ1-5	CASSSGRETYSNQPQHF	TGCGCCAGCAGCTCGGGACGGGAGACCTATAGCAATCAGCCCCAGCATTTT
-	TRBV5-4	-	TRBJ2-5	CASSLVVSKETQYF	TGTGCCAGCAGCTTGGTTGTCTCTAAAGAGACCCAGTACTTC
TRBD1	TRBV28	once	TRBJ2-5	CAIQGAPGTGGKETQYF	TGTGCCATTCAAGGGGCACCCGGGACAGGGGGAAAAGAGACCCAGTACTTC
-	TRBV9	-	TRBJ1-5	CASSAGGSNQPQHF	TGTGCCAGCAGCGCAGGTGGGAGCAATCAGCCCCAGCATTTT
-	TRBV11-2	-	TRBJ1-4	CASSLLEGASNEKLFF	TGTGCCAGCAGCTTATTGGAGGGAGCATCTAATGAAAAACTGTTTTTT
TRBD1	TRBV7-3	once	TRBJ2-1	CASSPGGTYNEQFF	TGTGCCAGCAGCCCAGGGGGCACTTACAATGAGCAGTTCTTC
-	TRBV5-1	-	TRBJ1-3	CASRGPNSSGNTIYF	TGCGCCAGCAGGGGTCCGAACAGCTCTGGAAACACCATATATTTT
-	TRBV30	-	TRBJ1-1	CAWSVQAGKGSEAFF	TGTGCCTGGAGTGTACAGGCAGGGAAGGGATCCGAAGCTTTCTTT
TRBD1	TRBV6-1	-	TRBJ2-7	CASSERTRWGQGAHEQYF	TGTGCCAGCAGTGAACGAACTCGTTGGGGACAGGGGGCGCACGAGCAGTACTTC
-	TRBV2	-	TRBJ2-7	CASSGDRIPYEQYF	TGTGCCAGCAGTGGCGACAGGATCCCCTACGAGCAGTACTTC
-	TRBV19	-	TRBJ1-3	CASSNRAEISGNTIYF	TGTGCCAGTAGTAACCGTGCGGAGATCTCTGGAAACACCATATATTTT
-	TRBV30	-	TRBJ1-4	CAWSGQTSGEKLFF	TGTGCCTGGAGTGGCCAGACCTCGGGTGAAAAACTGTTTTTT
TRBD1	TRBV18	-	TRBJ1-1	CASSPRPGQGYTEAFF	TGTGCCAGCTCACCACGGCCCGGACAGGGGTACACTGAAGCTTTCTTT
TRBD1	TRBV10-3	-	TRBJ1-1	CAIRNRGPYTEAFF	TGTGCCATCAGGAACAGGGGACCGTACACTGAAGCTTTCTTT
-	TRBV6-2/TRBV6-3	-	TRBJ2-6	CASSSSRVRGANVLTF	TGTGCCAGCAGTTCCAGCAGGGTGAGAGGGGCCAACGTCCTGACTTTC
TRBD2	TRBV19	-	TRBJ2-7	CASSIRLAGGQVQYF	TGTGCCAGTAGTATAAGACTAGCGGGAGGGCAAGTGCAGTACTTC